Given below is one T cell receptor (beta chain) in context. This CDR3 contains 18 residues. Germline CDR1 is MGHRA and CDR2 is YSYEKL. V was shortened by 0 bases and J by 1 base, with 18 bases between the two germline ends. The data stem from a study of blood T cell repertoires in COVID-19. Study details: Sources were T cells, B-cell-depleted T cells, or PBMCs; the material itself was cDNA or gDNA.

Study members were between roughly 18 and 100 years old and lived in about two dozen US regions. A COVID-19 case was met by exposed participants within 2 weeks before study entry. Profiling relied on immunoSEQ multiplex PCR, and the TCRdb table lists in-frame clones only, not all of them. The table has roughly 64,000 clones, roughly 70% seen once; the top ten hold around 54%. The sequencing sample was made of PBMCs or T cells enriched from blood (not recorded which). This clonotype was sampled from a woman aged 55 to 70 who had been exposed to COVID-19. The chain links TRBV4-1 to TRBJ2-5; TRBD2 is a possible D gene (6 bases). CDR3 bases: TGCGCCAGCAGCCAAGATAGGCGGACTACCCTTTCCCAAGAGACCCAGTACTTC. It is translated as CASSQDRRTTLSQETQYF.